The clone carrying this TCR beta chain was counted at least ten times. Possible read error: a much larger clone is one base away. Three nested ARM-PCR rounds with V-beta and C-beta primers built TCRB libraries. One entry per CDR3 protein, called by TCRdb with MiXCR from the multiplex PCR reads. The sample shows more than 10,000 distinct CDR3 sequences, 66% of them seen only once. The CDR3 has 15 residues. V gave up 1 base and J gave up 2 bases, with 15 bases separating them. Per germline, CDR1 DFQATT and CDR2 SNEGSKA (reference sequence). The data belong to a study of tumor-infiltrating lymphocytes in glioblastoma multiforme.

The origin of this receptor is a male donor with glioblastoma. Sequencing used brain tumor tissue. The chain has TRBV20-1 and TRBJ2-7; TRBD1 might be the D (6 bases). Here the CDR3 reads CSARGRTGIPYEQYF. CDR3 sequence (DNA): TGCAGTGCTAGAGGGAGAACAGGGATCCCCTACGAGCAGTACTTC.